This T cell receptor (beta chain) was retrieved from a study of T cells after yellow fever vaccination. Study outcomes and limitations: Post-booster repertoires contained most primary-vaccination clones again (roughly 96% CD4, 85% to 90% CD8).

Germline lookup yields CDR1 MNHEY and CDR2 SMNVEV (reference sequence). The CDR3 spans 10 residues. A remark on this clonotype: One end of the junction does not line up with germline, which may come from a read error.

They built TCR cDNA with 5'RACE template switching, a step that put in a universal primer site and UMIs. TCRdb reprocessed the 5' RACE reads with MiXCR, giving one entry per CDR3 protein. The sample includes about 85,000 distinct CDR3 sequences, 10% to 15% of them seen just once. This TCR derives from a man between 18 and 35 years old who received the YFV17D yellow fever vaccine. Sequencing used CD8+ T cells not binding an NS4B(214-222) dextramer, sorted from PBMCs, obtained roughly 20 days after the first yellow fever vaccination. The chain has TRBV27 and TRBJ2-1; D not certain. This CDR3 is CCVGYNEQFF. CDR3 DNA: TGCTGCGTAGGCTACAATGAGCAGTTCTTC.